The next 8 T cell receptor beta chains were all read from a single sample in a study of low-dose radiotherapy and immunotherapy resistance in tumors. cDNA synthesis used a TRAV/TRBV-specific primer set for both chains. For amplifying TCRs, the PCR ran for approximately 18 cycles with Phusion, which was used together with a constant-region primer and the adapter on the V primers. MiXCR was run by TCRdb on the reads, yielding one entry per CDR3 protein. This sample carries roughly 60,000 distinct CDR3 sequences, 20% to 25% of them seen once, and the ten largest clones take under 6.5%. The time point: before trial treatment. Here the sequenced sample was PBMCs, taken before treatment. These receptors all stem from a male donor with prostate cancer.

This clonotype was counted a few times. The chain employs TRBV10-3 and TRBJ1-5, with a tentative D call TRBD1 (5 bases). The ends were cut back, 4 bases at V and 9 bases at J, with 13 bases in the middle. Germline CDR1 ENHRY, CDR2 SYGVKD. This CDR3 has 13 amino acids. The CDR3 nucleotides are TGTGCCATCAGTGCTCTAGGGGAAGGGCCCCAGCATTTT. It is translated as CAISALGEGPQHF.

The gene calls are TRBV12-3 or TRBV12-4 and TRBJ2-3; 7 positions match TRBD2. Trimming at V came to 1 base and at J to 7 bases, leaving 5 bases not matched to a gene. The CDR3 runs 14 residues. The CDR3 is CASSLGTRQNTQYF. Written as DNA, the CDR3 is TGTGCCAGCAGTTTAGGGACTAGGCAGAATACGCAGTATTTT.

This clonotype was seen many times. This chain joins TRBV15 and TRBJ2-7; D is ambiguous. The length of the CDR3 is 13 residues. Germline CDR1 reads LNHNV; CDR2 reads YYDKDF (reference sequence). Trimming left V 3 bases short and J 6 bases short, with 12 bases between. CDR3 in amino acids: CATSSRQASEQYF. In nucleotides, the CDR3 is TGTGCCACCAGCAGCCGGCAAGCGTCCGAGCAGTACTTC.

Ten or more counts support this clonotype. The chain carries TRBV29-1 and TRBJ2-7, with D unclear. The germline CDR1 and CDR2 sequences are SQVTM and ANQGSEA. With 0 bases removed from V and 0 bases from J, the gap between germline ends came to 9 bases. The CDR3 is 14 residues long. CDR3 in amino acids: CSVEDAADSYEQYF. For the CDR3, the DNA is TGCAGCGTTGAAGATGCCGCAGACTCCTACGAGCAGTACTTC.

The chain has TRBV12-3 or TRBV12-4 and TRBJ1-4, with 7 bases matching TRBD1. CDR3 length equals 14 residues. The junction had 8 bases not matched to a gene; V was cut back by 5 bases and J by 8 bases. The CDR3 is CASSPRQGREKLFF. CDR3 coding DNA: TGTGCCAGCAGTCCTCGACAGGGCCGGGAAAAACTGTTTTTT.

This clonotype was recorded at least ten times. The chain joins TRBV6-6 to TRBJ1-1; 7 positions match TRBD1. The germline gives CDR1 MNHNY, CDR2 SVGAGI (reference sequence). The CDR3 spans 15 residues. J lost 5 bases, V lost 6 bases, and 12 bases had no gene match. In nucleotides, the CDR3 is TGTGCCAGCAGGCCCCCAGGGGGGGTGGAGACTGAAGCTTTCTTT. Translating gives CASRPPGGVETEAFF.

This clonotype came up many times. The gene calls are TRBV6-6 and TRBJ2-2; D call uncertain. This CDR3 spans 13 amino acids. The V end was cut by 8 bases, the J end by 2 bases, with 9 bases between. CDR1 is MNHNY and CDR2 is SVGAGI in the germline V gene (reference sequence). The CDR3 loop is CASRTPNTGELFF. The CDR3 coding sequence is TGTGCCAGCCGGACCCCTAACACCGGGGAGCTGTTTTTT.

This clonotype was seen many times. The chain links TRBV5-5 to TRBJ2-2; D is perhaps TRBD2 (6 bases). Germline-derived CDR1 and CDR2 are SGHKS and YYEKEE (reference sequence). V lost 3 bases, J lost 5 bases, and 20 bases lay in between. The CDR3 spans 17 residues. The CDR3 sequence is CASSSGGPQGGTGELFF. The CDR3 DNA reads TGTGCCAGCAGCTCTGGGGGACCCCAGGGAGGTACCGGGGAGCTGTTTTTT.